This T cell receptor (beta chain) was recorded in a study of T cell repertoires in cytomegalovirus infection. Study-wide results and caveats: HLA-C-restricted CMV-specific TCR beta clonotypes were dominant in the ex vivo response.

In TCRdb, the reads were re-called with MiXCR into one record per CDR3 protein. The sample holds some 700,000 distinct CDR3 sequences, 35% to 40% seen once. Of note for this clonotype: Its antigen is unknown.

This receptor was taken from a human donor in good health (CMV status not recorded). Some clones in this sample may be carry-over from other donors' samples. Sample: PBMCs.

CDR3 sequence reads: CASSLGSAAGKQYF. In DNA form, the CDR3 reads TGTGCCAGCAGTTTAGGGTCGGCGGCGGGAAAGCAGTACTTC. J is TRBJ2-7 and V is TRBV12-3 or TRBV12-4, with D possibly being TRBD2 (6 bases). The CDR3 has 14 amino acids. Trimming removed 1 base from V and 8 bases from J, with 15 bases in between.